What follows are 24 T cell receptor beta chains derived from one specimen sequenced in a study of cytomegalovirus exposure and HLA in healthy donors. It was with 60 Vbeta and 13 Jbeta primers that the PCR ran. Libraries were prepared by immunoSEQ multiplex PCR; TCRdb keeps only in-frame clonotypes and omits some of them. The sample holds some 150,000 clones; roughly 84% are singletons and the top ten take approximately 1.5%. The material sequenced was PBMCs. All receptors come from a male donor in good health and CMV-seronegative.

The V gene is TRBV19, the J gene TRBJ2-1; 13 bases map to TRBD2. The CDR3 length is 15 residues. Germline V gives CDR1 LNHDA, CDR2 SQIVND (reference sequence). V trimming: 4 bases; J trimming: 7 bases; junction bases outside the gene matches: 4. CDR3 bases: TGTGCCAGTAGTACAACTAGCGGGAGGGTAAATGAGCAGTTCTTC. Translating gives CASSTTSGRVNEQFF. Using reference TRBV19 and TRBJ2-1 for the parts outside the CDR3, the full variable domain is DGGITQSPKYLFRKEGQNVTLSCEQNLNHDAMYWYRQDPGQGLRLIYYSQIVNDFQKGDIAEGYSVSREKKESFPLTVTSAQKNPTAFYLCASSTTSGRVNEQFFGPGTRLTVL.

V usage is TRBV4-2 and J usage is TRBJ1-6; D remains unclear. Germline V gives CDR1 LGHNA, CDR2 YNFKEQ. V was trimmed by 1 base and J by 6 bases, leaving 10 bases between them. CDR3 length equals 15 residues. CDR3 coding DNA: TGTGCCAGCAGCCAAGGAGGCGGTTCTAATTCACCCCTCCACTTT. Its translation is CASSQGGGSNSPLHF.

The genes are TRBV19 and TRBJ2-1; D might be TRBD1 (6 bases). The CDR3 is 15 residues long. Germline V gene sequence: CDR1 LNHDA, CDR2 SQIVND (reference sequence). Trimming stripped 3 bases from V and 0 bases from J, with 9 bases between. Here the CDR3 reads CASSIRGNSYNEQFF. As DNA, the CDR3 is TGTGCCAGTAGTATCAGGGGAAACTCCTACAATGAGCAGTTCTTC. The variable domain in full, completed from reference TRBV19 and TRBJ2-1, reads DGGITQSPKYLFRKEGQNVTLSCEQNLNHDAMYWYRQDPGQGLRLIYYSQIVNDFQKGDIAEGYSVSREKKESFPLTVTSAQKNPTAFYLCASSIRGNSYNEQFFGPGTRLTVL.

The table lists this clone with a count of one. The V and J genes are TRBV23-1 and TRBJ2-7, with TRBD1 matching over 9 bases. TRBV23-1 is marked as an open reading frame, function uncertain. There are 16 residues in the CDR3. Trimming at V came to 4 bases and at J to 3 bases, leaving 10 bases not matched to a gene. The CDR3 is CASSRTPGTGCYEQYF. In nucleotides, the CDR3 is TGCGCCAGCAGTCGGACGCCGGGGACAGGGTGCTACGAGCAGTACTTC.

This clone was seen a handful of times. The J gene is TRBJ2-7, the V gene TRBV27, with 10 bases lining up with TRBD2. The CDR3 contains 17 residues. Germline-derived CDR1 and CDR2 are MNHEY and SMNVEV (reference sequence). With V trimmed by 4 bases and J by 4 bases, 13 bases remained unmatched. CDR3 region: CASSSALQRGGSYEQYF. The DNA for the CDR3 is TGTGCCAGCAGTTCGGCTCTGCAGCGGGGGGGCTCGTACGAGCAGTACTTC.

The J gene is TRBJ1-1, the V gene TRBV28; possibly TRBD1 for D (5 bases). The CDR3 covers 13 residues. Trimming removed 6 bases at V and 1 base at J, with 9 bases between. From germline, CDR1 is MDHEN and CDR2 SYDVKM. The CDR3 bases are TGTGCCAGCAGCTTTGGACAGAACACTGAAGCTTTCTTT. This gives the protein CASSFGQNTEAFF.

The chain recombines TRBV11-2 with TRBJ1-5, with 7 bases fitting TRBD1. The CDR3 runs 15 residues. V gave up 5 bases and J gave up 7 bases; unmatched junction bases: 11. The V gene's germline CDR1 is SGHAT and CDR2 FQNNGV. The CDR3 bases are TGTGCCAGCAGCCTACCACAGGGGTGGTGGCAGCCCCAGCATTTT. This translates into CASSLPQGWWQPQHF.

The rearrangement uses TRBV5-6 and TRBJ1-2, with 8 bases matching TRBD1. The V gene's germline CDR1 is SGHDT and CDR2 YYEEEE. This CDR3 region has 15 residues. J gave up 4 bases and V 1 base, and 6 bases lay outside the gene matches. CDR3 DNA: TGTGCCAGCAGCTTGTCAGGGGGCTTCAGCTATGGCTACACCTTC. Protein product: CASSLSGGFSYGYTF.

This clone was detected only once. The chain links TRBV6-5 to TRBJ2-5; 8 bases map to TRBD1. From germline, CDR1 is MNHEY and CDR2 SVGAGI. This CDR3 contains 14 residues. V dropped 4 bases and J dropped 11; count of bases not matched to a gene: 12. CDR3 bases: TGTGCCAGCAGTTCCCCGGACAAGACAGGGGAGCAGTACTTC. Amino acid sequence: CASSSPDKTGEQYF.

The CDR3 is CASSFDKNTEAFF. The CDR3 bases are TGTGCCAGCAGTTTCGACAAGAACACTGAAGCTTTCTTT. V is TRBV2 and J is TRBJ1-1, with D uncertain. Germline V gene sequence: CDR1 SNHLY, CDR2 FYNNEI. The germline V and J ends were trimmed by 5 bases and 1 base, with 8 bases remaining between them. The CDR3 has 13 residues.

The chain is built from TRBV6-4 and TRBJ2-3, with TRBD1 matching 7 bases. CDR1 MRHNA and CDR2 SNTAGT come from the germline V gene. V shed 8 bases and J 1 base; nucleotides not matched to a gene: 9. The CDR3 loop spans 15 amino acids. For the CDR3, the DNA is TGTGCCAGCCGAAGGAAAGGGGGCGGCACAGATACGCAGTATTTT. It is translated as CASRRKGGGTDTQYF.

V gene TRBV5-4 combines with J gene TRBJ2-3; a possible D gene is TRBD2 (5 bases). The CDR3 consists of 15 residues. The V end was cut by 1 base, the J end by 0 bases, with 9 bases between. CDR1 and CDR2 from the germline V gene are SGHNT and YYREEE (reference sequence). The CDR3 nucleotides are TGTGCCAGCAGCTTGTCGGGGTCTAGCACAGATACGCAGTATTTT. Its translation is CASSLSGSSTDTQYF.

The chain employs TRBV28 and TRBJ2-1, with 7 bases aligning to TRBD2. The J segment lost 5 bases and the V segment lost 3 bases, leaving 10 bases of the junction unmatched. Germline loops: CDR1 MDHEN, CDR2 SYDVKM. The length of the CDR3 is 16 residues. The CDR3 loop reads CASSLSRLAVHNEQFF. The CDR3 coding sequence is TGTGCCAGCAGTTTGAGTCGGCTAGCGGTTCACAATGAGCAGTTCTTC.

The sample holds one count of this clone. J is TRBJ2-7 and V is TRBV2; 9 bases fit TRBD1. The CDR3 is 12 residues long. The trim removed 10 bases at V and 5 bases at J, leaving 6 bases unmatched. The germline CDR1 and CDR2 sequences are SNHLY and FYNNEI. The CDR3 spells CAIRDRVDEQYF. DNA for the CDR3: TGTGCCATCCGGGACAGGGTCGACGAGCAGTACTTC.

The V and J genes are TRBV6-6 and TRBJ2-5, with TRBD1 identical over 7 bases. The last part of the DNA fits TRBJ2-7 better; the J call may be wrong. This CDR3 comprises 14 residues. CDR1 and CDR2 from the germline V gene are MNHNY and SVGAGI (reference sequence). CDR3 coding DNA: TGTGCCAGTGTCCCCGGGGACAGAACCTACGAGCAGTACTTC. Translation gives CASVPGDRTYEQYF.

Only a few counts were recorded for this clone. V and J are TRBV11-2 and TRBJ2-7, with 8 bases identical to TRBD2. Germline assignment: CDR1 SGHAT and CDR2 FQNNGV. The CDR3 extends over 12 amino acids. V lost 7 bases and J lost 2; bases outside the gene matches: 1. CDR3 loop: CASTGGAYEQYF. The CDR3, as DNA: TGTGCCAGCACCGGGGGGGCCTACGAGCAGTACTTC.

V usage is TRBV30 and J usage is TRBJ2-7, with unresolved D. Germline values: CDR1 GTSNPN, CDR2 SVGIG (reference sequence). The CDR3 totals 14 residues. V dropped 0 bases and J dropped 4 bases, with 13 bases sitting between them. The CDR3: CAWSVTPFGYEQYF. Written as DNA, the CDR3 is TGTGCCTGGAGTGTAACCCCTTTCGGGTACGAGCAGTACTTC.

The rearrangement links TRBV28 to TRBJ2-2, with D possibly matching TRBD1 (6 bases). The CDR3 is made up of 14 amino acids. Germline V gene sequence: CDR1 MDHEN, CDR2 SYDVKM. Trimming removed 4 bases from V and 5 bases from J, with 11 bases in between. Here the CDR3 reads CASSSGVMTGELFF. The CDR3 bases are TGTGCCAGCAGTTCAGGGGTTATGACCGGGGAGCTGTTTTTT. The full variable domain, its missing parts supplied by reference TRBV28 and TRBJ2-2, is DVKVTQSSRYLVKRTGEKVFLECVQDMDHENMFWYRQDPGLGLRLIYFSYDVKMKEKGDIPEGYSVSREKKERFSLILESASTNQTSMYLCASSSGVMTGELFFGEGSRLTVL.

The V gene is TRBV2, the J gene TRBJ2-5; D remains unclear. The V end lost 7 bases, the J end lost 2 bases, and 11 bases lay between the germline ends. The CDR3 sequence is 13 residues long. Germline CDR1 reads SNHLY; CDR2 reads FYNNEI. CDR3 DNA sequence: TGTGCCAGCAACGAGGTCCGACAAGAGACCCAGTACTTC. This codes for CASNEVRQETQYF.

The chain couples TRBV30 to TRBJ2-4; TRBD1 matches 7 bases. CDR3 length equals 16 residues. Looked up from germline, CDR1 is GTSNPN and CDR2 is SVGIG (reference sequence). V shed 3 bases, J shed 0 bases, and the junction held 8 bases outside the gene matches. For the CDR3, the DNA is TGTGCCTGGAGGTCCGGGACAGTAATAGCCAAAAACATTCAGTACTTC. Protein product: CAWRSGTVIAKNIQYF. The whole variable domain, filled in from reference TRBV30 and TRBJ2-4, reads SQTIHQWPATLVQPVGSPLSLECTVEGTSNPNLYWYRQAAGRGLQLLFYSVGIGQISSEVPQNLSASRPQDRQFILSSKKLLLSDSGFYLCAWRSGTVIAKNIQYFGAGTRLSVL.

The chain employs TRBV18 and TRBJ1-3; 9 bases map to TRBD1. J gave up 2 bases and V 5 bases, and 7 bases lay outside the gene matches. CDR3 length: 16 residues. Germline values: CDR1 KGHSH, CDR2 LQKENI. CDR3 amino acids: CASSAIGQGPGNTIYF. CDR3 bases: TGTGCCAGCTCAGCCATAGGACAGGGGCCTGGAAACACCATATATTTT.

This chain uses TRBV29-1 with TRBJ1-5; D remains ambiguous. CDR3 length: 12 amino acids. Germline V gene lookup returns CDR1 SQVTM and CDR2 ANQGSEA. V was trimmed by 0 bases and J by 2 bases, leaving 2 bases between them. In DNA form, the CDR3 reads TGCAGCGTTGAAGACGGCAATCAGCCCCAGCATTTT. Translating it yields CSVEDGNQPQHF.

The J gene is TRBJ1-2, the V gene TRBV5-4; 7 nucleotides agree with TRBD1. V trimming: 1 base; J trimming: 10 bases; junction bases outside the gene matches: 7. Germline-derived CDR1 and CDR2 are SGHNT and YYREEE (reference sequence). This CDR3 has 13 residues. Here the CDR3 DNA reads TGTGCCAGCAGCTTGACGGGACAGAGGCTCTACACCTTC. Translated: CASSLTGQRLYTF.

V and J are TRBV14 and TRBJ1-6; 8 bases are shared with TRBD1. Germline CDR1 is SGHDN and CDR2 is FVKESK. The CDR3 totals 14 residues. Germline trimming cut 4 bases from V and 12 bases from J; bases unmatched to any gene: 8. The CDR3, as DNA: TGTGCCAGCAGCCCAGGACAGGGCGGGGTACCCCTCCACTTT. Translating gives CASSPGQGGVPLHF.